Below, one TCR beta chain is given with its context. Its target is unknown. The repertoire was sequenced with immunoSEQ multiplex PCR; TCRdb's copy has only in-frame clones and lacks some. The table records around 70,000 clones, 85% to 95% of them present only once. This CDR3 is built from 14 residues. Germline V lookup: CDR1 SGHNT, CDR2 YYREEE (reference sequence). The trim removed 2 bases at V and 7 bases at J, leaving 8 bases unmatched. The data belong to a study of cytomegalovirus exposure and HLA in healthy donors. General observations from the study: Roughly 170 TCR beta chains were listed as cytomegalovirus-associated. As confirmed in vitro, three CMV-associated chains were specific for CMV antigens.

Sequenced: PBMCs. The receptor's source is a man younger than 30 in good health and CMV-seronegative. The genes are TRBV5-4 and TRBJ1-1, with 7 bases fitting TRBD1. The CDR3 loop reads CASSLGDRQYEAFF. The CDR3 DNA sequence: TGTGCCAGCAGCTTAGGGGACAGACAATATGAAGCTTTCTTT.